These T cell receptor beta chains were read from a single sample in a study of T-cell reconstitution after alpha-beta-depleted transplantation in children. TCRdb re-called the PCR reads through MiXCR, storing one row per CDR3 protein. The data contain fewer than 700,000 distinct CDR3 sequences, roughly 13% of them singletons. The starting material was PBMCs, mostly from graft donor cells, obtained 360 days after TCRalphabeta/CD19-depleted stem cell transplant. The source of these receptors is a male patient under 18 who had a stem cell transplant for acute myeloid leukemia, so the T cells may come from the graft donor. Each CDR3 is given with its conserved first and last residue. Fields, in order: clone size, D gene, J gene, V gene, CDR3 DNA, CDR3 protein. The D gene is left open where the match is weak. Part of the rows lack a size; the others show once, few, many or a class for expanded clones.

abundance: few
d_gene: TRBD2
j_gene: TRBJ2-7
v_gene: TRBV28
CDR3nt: TGTGCCAGCAGACCCCCCGAAGACCACGGGAGGCGCCCCTACGAGCAGTACTTC
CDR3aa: CASRPPEDHGRRPYEQYF

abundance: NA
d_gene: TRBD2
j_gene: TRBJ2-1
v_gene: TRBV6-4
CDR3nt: TGTGCCAGCAGTTCAACTAGCGGGGGGTTCTACAATGAGCAGTTCTTC
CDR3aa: CASSSTSGGFYNEQFF

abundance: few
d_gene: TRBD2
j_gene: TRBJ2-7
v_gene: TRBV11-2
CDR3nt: TGTGCCAGCAGCTTACTCCGATCGGGGACTAGCGGACCCTACGAGCAGTACTTC
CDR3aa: CASSLLRSGTSGPYEQYF

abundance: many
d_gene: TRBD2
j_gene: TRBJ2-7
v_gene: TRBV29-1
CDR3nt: TGCAGCGTGAGGACTAGCGGGATCCCCTACGAGCAGTACTTC
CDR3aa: CSVRTSGIPYEQYF

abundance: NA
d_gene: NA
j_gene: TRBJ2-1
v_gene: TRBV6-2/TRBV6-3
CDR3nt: TGTGCCAGCAGTCAAACCCCCTTTTGGGAGAATGAGCAGTTCTTC
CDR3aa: CASSQTPFWENEQFF

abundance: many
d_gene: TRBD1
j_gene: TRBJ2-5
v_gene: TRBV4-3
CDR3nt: TGCGCCAGCAGCCAAGAGACAGGGTGGGGTGAGACCCAGTACTTC
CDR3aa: CASSQETGWGETQYF

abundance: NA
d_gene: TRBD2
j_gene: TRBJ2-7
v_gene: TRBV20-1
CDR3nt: TGCAGTGCTCCGAGCGGGAGGAATACCCACGAGCAGTACTTC
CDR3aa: CSAPSGRNTHEQYF

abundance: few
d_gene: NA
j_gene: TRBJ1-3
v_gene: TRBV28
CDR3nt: TGTGCCAGCGGAACCCCCGTGGGCCCGGGAAACACCATATATTTT
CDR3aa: CASGTPVGPGNTIYF

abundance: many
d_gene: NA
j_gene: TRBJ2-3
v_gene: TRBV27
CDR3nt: TGTGCCAGCAGTTTATCGAAGAGGGATACGCAGTATTTT
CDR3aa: CASSLSKRDTQYF

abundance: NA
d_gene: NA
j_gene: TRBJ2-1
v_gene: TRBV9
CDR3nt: TGTGCCAGCAGCGTAGGACTTCCGATCTACAATGAGCAGTTCTTC
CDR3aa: CASSVGLPIYNEQFF

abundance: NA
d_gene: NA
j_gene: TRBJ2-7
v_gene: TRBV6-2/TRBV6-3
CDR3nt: TGTGCCAGCAGTTCTCGCAGTCCGAACTACGAGCAGTACTTC
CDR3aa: CASSSRSPNYEQYF

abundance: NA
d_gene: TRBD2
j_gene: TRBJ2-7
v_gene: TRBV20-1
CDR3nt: TGCAGTGCTAGAGACGTACTAGCGGGAGATGAAGAGCAGTACTTC
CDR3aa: CSARDVLAGDEEQYF

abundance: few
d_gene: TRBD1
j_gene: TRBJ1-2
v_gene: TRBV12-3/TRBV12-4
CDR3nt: TGTGCCAGCATTGCGACAGGGGCCCGAAATGGCTACACCTTC
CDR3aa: CASIATGARNGYTF

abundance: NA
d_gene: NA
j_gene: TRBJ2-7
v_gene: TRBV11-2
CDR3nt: TGTGCCAGCAGCCCGAAGAGGGGGACTTACGAGCAGTACTTC
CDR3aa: CASSPKRGTYEQYF

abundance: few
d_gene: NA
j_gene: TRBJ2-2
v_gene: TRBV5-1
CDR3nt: TGCGCCAGCACCCGGGACTGGGGGCCCCGGAACACCGGGGAGCTGTTTTTT
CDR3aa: CASTRDWGPRNTGELFF

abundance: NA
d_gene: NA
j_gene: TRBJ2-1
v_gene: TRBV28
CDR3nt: TGTGCCAGCAGTGTACTAGGGGAGTCGCCATACAATGAGCAGTTCTTC
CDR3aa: CASSVLGESPYNEQFF

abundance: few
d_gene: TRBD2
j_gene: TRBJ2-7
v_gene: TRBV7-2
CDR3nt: TGTGCCAGCAGCTTAAGCGGGGCTCGATACGAGCAGTACTTC
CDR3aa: CASSLSGARYEQYF

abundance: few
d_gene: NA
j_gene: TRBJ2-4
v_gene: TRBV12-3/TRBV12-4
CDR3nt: TGTGCCAGCAGGCCGGCCCAGGGAAACATTCAGTACTTC
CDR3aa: CASRPAQGNIQYF

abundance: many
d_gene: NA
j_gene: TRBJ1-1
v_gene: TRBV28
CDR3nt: TGTGCCAGCAGTGAGGGGGAAGGGAACACTGAAGCTTTCTTT
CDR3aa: CASSEGEGNTEAFF

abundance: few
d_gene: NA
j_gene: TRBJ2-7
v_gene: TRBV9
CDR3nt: TGTGCCAGCAGCGTAGCAGAGAGCTCCTACGAGCAGTACTTC
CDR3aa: CASSVAESSYEQYF

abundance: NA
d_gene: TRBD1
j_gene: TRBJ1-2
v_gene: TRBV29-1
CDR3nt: TGCAGCGTTGCTGGACAGGGACTGGATGGCTACACCTTC
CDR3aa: CSVAGQGLDGYTF

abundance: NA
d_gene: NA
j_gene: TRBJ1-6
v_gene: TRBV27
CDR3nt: TGTGCCAGCAGTTTTGGGACCTCCACACTGGGCTTACTTGATTCACCCCTCCACTTT
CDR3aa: CASSFGTSTLGLLDSPLHF

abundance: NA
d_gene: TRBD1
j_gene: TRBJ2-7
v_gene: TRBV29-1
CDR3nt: TGCAGCGCTGTACAGGGGGCGCAGAACGAGCAGTACTTC
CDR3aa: CSAVQGAQNEQYF

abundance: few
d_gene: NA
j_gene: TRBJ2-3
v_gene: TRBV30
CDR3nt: TGTGCCTGGAGTGTGATGTTCGGACTCACTAGCACAGATACGCAGTATTTT
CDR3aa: CAWSVMFGLTSTDTQYF

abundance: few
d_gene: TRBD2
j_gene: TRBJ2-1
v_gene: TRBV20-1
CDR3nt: TGCAGTGCTAATCCTAGCGGCGATGAGCAGTTCTTC
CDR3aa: CSANPSGDEQFF

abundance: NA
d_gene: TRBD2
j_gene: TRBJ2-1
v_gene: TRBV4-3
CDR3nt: TGCGCCAGCAGCCAAGCGCTAGCGGGAGCCTACAATGAGCAGTTCTTC
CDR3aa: CASSQALAGAYNEQFF

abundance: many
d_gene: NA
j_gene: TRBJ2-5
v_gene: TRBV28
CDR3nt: TGTGCCAGCAGCATAGGCGGGCGTGCGGGCACGTACCAAGAGACCCAGTACTTC
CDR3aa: CASSIGGRAGTYQETQYF

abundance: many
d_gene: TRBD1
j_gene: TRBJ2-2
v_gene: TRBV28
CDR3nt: TGTGCCAGCAGGACCGGGACAGGGGGAATTAACACCGGGGAGCTGTTTTTT
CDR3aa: CASRTGTGGINTGELFF

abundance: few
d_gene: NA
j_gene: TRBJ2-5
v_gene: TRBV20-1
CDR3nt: TGCAGTGCTAGTCACGCGGGCCAAGAGACCCAGTACTTC
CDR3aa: CSASHAGQETQYF

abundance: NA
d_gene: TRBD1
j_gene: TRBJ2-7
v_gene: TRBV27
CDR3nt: TGTGCCAGCAGTTCCCACCGGGACAGGGGGCCATACGAGCAGTACTTC
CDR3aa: CASSSHRDRGPYEQYF

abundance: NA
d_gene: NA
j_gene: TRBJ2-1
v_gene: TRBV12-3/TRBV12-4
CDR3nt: TGTGCCAGCAGTCTAAGCTTGGGCCGTACCCGCTTCTCCTACAATGAGCAGTTCTTC
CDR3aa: CASSLSLGRTRFSYNEQFF

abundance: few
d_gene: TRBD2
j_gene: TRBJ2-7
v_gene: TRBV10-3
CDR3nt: TGTGCCATCCAGACCTTAGCGGGGCCTTCCTCCTACGAGCAGTACTTC
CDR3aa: CAIQTLAGPSSYEQYF

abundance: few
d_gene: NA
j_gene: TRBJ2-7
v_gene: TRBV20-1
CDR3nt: TGCAGTGCGGTAGAGACGGGATACGAGCAGTACTTC
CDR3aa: CSAVETGYEQYF

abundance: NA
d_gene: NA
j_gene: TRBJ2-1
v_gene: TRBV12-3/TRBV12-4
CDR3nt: TGTGCCAGCATCTTAGGAACGGGGGCACCCTACAATGAGCAGTTCTTC
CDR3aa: CASILGTGAPYNEQFF

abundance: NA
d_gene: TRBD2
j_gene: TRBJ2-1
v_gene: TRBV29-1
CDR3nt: TGCAGCGTCCCTCTAGCGGGAGGGAGTTACAATGAGCAGTTCTTC
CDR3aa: CSVPLAGGSYNEQFF

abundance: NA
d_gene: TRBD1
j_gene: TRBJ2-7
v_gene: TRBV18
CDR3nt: TGTGCCAGCTCACCACTTAAACGGACAGGGTCAGGGGGCGAGCAGTACTTC
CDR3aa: CASSPLKRTGSGGEQYF

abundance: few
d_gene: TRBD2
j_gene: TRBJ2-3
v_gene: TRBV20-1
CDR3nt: TGCAGTGCTAGATCGGCCGGGACTAGCGGGGTGGGTACGCAGTATTTT
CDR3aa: CSARSAGTSGVGTQYF

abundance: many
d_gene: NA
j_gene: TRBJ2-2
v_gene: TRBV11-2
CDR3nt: TGTGCCAGCAGCTTAAATATCGGGGGTTCGATAAGGCCCGGGGAGCTGTTTTTT
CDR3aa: CASSLNIGGSIRPGELFF

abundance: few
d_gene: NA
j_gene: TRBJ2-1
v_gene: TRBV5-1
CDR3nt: TGCGCCAGCAGCTTGGATATTGGCAGCAATGAGCAGTTCTTC
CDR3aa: CASSLDIGSNEQFF